This passage covers 22 T cell receptor beta chains from one sample sequenced in a study of blood T cell repertoires in COVID-19. Sequencing used immunoSEQ multiplex PCR; TCRdb keeps in-frame clones, though not all of them. The sample holds 150,000 to 200,000 clones; around 79% are singletons and the top ten take around 24%. Input material: peripheral blood. These receptors were collected from a woman aged 70-85 years with acute or convalescent COVID-19.

This clone has a single count. The chain links TRBV4-1 to TRBJ2-7; D not certain. Germline V gene data show CDR1 as MGHRA and CDR2 as YSYEKL. The V end lost 6 bases, the J end lost 3 bases, and 18 bases lay between the germline ends. The CDR3 length is 15 residues. CDR3 sequence (DNA): TGCGCCAGCAGGGCCATAGGTACCAGAGGCTACGAGCAGTACTTC. This gives the protein CASRAIGTRGYEQYF.

The chain combines TRBV24-1 with TRBJ1-2; D possibly corresponds to TRBD1 (6 bases). The germline V gene encodes CDR1 KGHDR and CDR2 SFDVKD. This CDR3 is built from 13 residues. V was clipped by 4 bases and J by 6 bases, with 11 bases between them. CDR3 in DNA: TGTGCCACCAGTGAGTCAGGGGAAGATGGCTACACCTTC. Translated, it gives CATSESGEDGYTF.

The CDR3 reads CASSDMTGFGYTF. The CDR3 DNA reads as TGTGCCAGCAGTGACATGACAGGGTTTGGCTACACCTTC. V usage is TRBV25-1 and J usage is TRBJ1-2; 7 nucleotides agree with TRBD1. Germline V CDR1 and CDR2: MGHDK, SYGVNS. The CDR3 covers 13 residues. V trimming: 3 bases; J trimming: 7 bases; junction bases outside the gene matches: 5.

This chain joins TRBV7-2 and TRBJ2-3; 11 bases agree with TRBD2. With V trimmed by 6 bases and J by 2 bases, 4 bases remained unmatched. The CDR3 is made up of 15 amino acids. The V gene's germline CDR1 is SGHTA and CDR2 FQGNSA. The DNA of the CDR3 is TGTGCCAGCAGAAAACTAGCGGGAGCCACAGATACGCAGTATTTT. Its protein is CASRKLAGATDTQYF.

The chain is built from TRBV7-9 and TRBJ1-1, with a tentative D call TRBD1 (6 bases). The ends were cut back, 0 bases at V and 1 base at J, with 18 bases in the middle. Per the germline V gene, CDR1 is SEHNR and CDR2 is FQNEAQ (reference sequence). This CDR3 has 18 residues. The chain's CDR3 is CASSLAVIRGATNTEAFF. CDR3 DNA: TGTGCCAGCAGCTTAGCTGTCATCCGGGGGGCGACGAACACTGAAGCTTTCTTT.

This clone was detected only once. The gene calls are TRBV4-1 and TRBJ2-3, with 8 bases that match TRBD2. Germline values: CDR1 MGHRA, CDR2 YSYEKL. The CDR3 is 18 residues long. With V trimmed by 0 bases and J by 5 bases, 13 bases remained unmatched. Here the CDR3 DNA reads TGCGCCAGCAGCCAAGATACCCCCTCGCGGGAGGTGCAAGATACGCAGTATTTT. It yields the protein CASSQDTPSREVQDTQYF.

This clone is a singleton in its sample. V gene TRBV9 combines with J gene TRBJ2-3; 8 bases fit TRBD2. J lost 0 bases, V lost 0 bases, and 9 bases had no gene match. CDR3 size: 18 residues. Germline-derived CDR1 and CDR2 are SGDLS and YYNGEE. The CDR3 bases are TGTGCCAGCAGCGTAGATATAGCGGGGAGAATTAGCACAGATACGCAGTATTTT. Translating it yields CASSVDIAGRISTDTQYF.

The chain recombines TRBV6-5 with TRBJ2-4; TRBD1 agrees at 8 bases. Looked up from germline, CDR1 is MNHEY and CDR2 is SVGAGI. The CDR3 is 15 amino acids. V lost 6 bases to trimming and J lost 1 base; unmatched junction nucleotides: 5. CDR3 bases: TGTGCCAGCAGAACAGGGGGGCCCGCCAAAAACATTCAGTACTTC. Translated: CASRTGGPAKNIQYF.

This clone has just one count. V is TRBV12-2 and J is TRBJ1-2; the table gives TRBD1 as D, unverified against the DNA. TRBV12-2 is a pseudogene locus. The CDR3 sequence is 13 residues long. CDR3: CASRLADIDGYTF. CDR3 in DNA: TGTGCAAGTCGCTTGGCAGACATCGATGGCTACACCTTC.

V gene TRBV2 combines with J gene TRBJ2-7; D might be TRBD2 (6 bases). V lost 5 bases to trimming and J lost 5 bases, with 22 bases between them. This CDR3 region has 16 residues. The V gene's germline CDR1 is SNHLY and CDR2 FYNNEI. CDR3 loop: CASSLHRDSLTDEQYF. For the CDR3, the DNA is TGTGCCAGCAGTTTGCACCGGGACTCTCTTACTGACGAGCAGTACTTC.

The rearrangement joins TRBV7-9 to TRBJ2-1, with D possibly matching TRBD2 (6 bases). Germline CDR1 is SEHNR and CDR2 is FQNEAQ (reference sequence). CDR3 length: 15 residues. V was trimmed by 5 bases and J by 4 bases, leaving 15 bases between them. The CDR3 region has the DNA TGTGCCAGCAGCCTAACCGGGAGCATTTACAATGAGCAGTTCTTC. It encodes CASSLTGSIYNEQFF. Full variable domain (rest looked up from reference TRBV7-9 and TRBJ2-1): DTGVSQNPRHKITKRGQNVTFRCDPISEHNRLYWYRQTLGQGPEFLTYFQNEAQLEKSRLLSDRFSAERPKGSFSTLEIQRTEQGDSAMYLCASSLTGSIYNEQFFGPGTRLTVL.

The chain employs TRBV11-3 and TRBJ2-1; the D gene is possibly TRBD2 (5 bases). The V and J ends lost 0 bases and 7 bases respectively, with 13 bases between them. This CDR3 has 15 amino acids. Germline V gene lookup returns CDR1 SGHNT and CDR2 YENEEA. The CDR3 reads CASSLEHSSTNEQFF. CDR3 DNA sequence: TGTGCCAGCAGCTTAGAGCACTCTAGCACGAATGAGCAGTTCTTC. Supplemented by reference TRBV11-3 and TRBJ2-1, the full variable domain reads EAGVVQSPRYKIIEKKQPVAFWCNPISGHNTLYWYLQNLGQGPELLIRYENEEAVDDSQLPKDRFSAERLKGVDSTLKIQPAELGDSAVYLCASSLEHSSTNEQFFGPGTRLTVL.

The genes are TRBV28 and TRBJ1-1; possible D gene TRBD1, 5 bases. Germline V gene sequence: CDR1 MDHEN, CDR2 SYDVKM. V was shortened by 4 bases and J by 5 bases, with 11 bases between the two germline ends. The CDR3 spans 13 residues. This CDR3 reads CASSWEGWTEAFF. CDR3 coding DNA: TGTGCCAGCAGTTGGGAGGGGTGGACTGAAGCTTTCTTT.

The gene calls are TRBV20-1 and TRBJ1-1; D unclear. Germline V gene lookup returns CDR1 DFQATT and CDR2 SNEGSKA (reference sequence). CDR3 length: 8 residues. Trimming pared 6 bases from V and 6 bases from J, leaving 2 bases between. This chain's CDR3 is CSASEAFF. The CDR3 DNA reads TGCAGTGCCTCTGAAGCTTTCTTT.

The V gene is TRBV2, the J gene TRBJ2-2; 9 nucleotides align to TRBD1. The CDR3 is 16 amino acids. J gave up 7 bases and V 6 bases, and 12 bases lay outside the gene matches. The germline gives CDR1 SNHLY, CDR2 FYNNEI. CDR3 residues: CASSRFGTGMVGELFF. CDR3 DNA: TGTGCCAGCAGCCGATTCGGGACAGGGATGGTCGGGGAGCTGTTTTTT.

For the CDR3, the DNA is TGTGCCAGCACCGACGGGATTTATGAAGCTTTCTTT. Translation: CASTDGIYEAFF. The chain joins TRBV6-6 to TRBJ1-1; D unclear. The CDR3 has 12 amino acids. The germline V gene encodes CDR1 MNHNY and CDR2 SVGAGI (reference sequence). The V end was cut by 7 bases, the J end by 7 bases, with 13 bases between.

The genes are TRBV20-1 and TRBJ2-1, with 7 nucleotides matching TRBD2. This CDR3 is built from 11 residues. CDR1 is DFQATT, CDR2 SNEGSKA, per germline (reference sequence). The ends lost 6 bases at V and 9 bases at J; junction bases unmatched: 5. The CDR3 sequence is CSARTSVEQFF. CDR3 nucleotide sequence: TGCAGTGCGCGTACTAGCGTTGAGCAGTTCTTC.

The chain has TRBV19 and TRBJ2-1, with unresolved D. The CDR3 length is 15 residues. Germline V gene sequence: CDR1 LNHDA, CDR2 SQIVND (reference sequence). Trimming took 5 bases from V and 0 from J, leaving 11 bases between them. The CDR3 protein is CASSLDSSSYNEQFF. The CDR3 DNA reads TGTGCCAGTAGTCTCGACTCGAGCTCCTACAATGAGCAGTTCTTC.

The chain is built from TRBV6-2 or TRBV6-3 and TRBJ2-7; no definite D call. The CDR3 loop spans 14 amino acids. V dropped 0 bases and J dropped 2 bases, with 8 bases sitting between them. Germline CDR1 and CDR2: MNHEY and SVGEGT. The CDR3 spells CASSYSTGPYEQYF. CDR3 DNA sequence: TGTGCCAGCAGTTACTCGACTGGCCCCTACGAGCAGTACTTC.

The chain joins TRBV27 to TRBJ2-3; D is possibly TRBD2 (6 bases). Germline CDR1 MNHEY, CDR2 SMNVEV (reference sequence). This CDR3 region has 15 residues. V was cut by 0 bases and J by 5 bases, with 12 bases left in between. In DNA form, the CDR3 reads TGTGCCAGCAGTTTATCTAGCGGAGACTTAGATACGCAGTATTTT. It specifies CASSLSSGDLDTQYF.

The J gene is TRBJ1-6, the V gene TRBV11-2, with D perhaps matching TRBD1 (6 bases). This CDR3 has 14 residues. Trimming pared 3 bases from V and 7 bases from J, leaving 10 bases between. Germline lookup yields CDR1 SGHAT and CDR2 FQNNGV. CDR3 nucleotide sequence: TGTGCCAGCAGCTTTGCAGGGGAGAATTCACCCCTCCACTTT. As protein: CASSFAGENSPLHF.

The chain recombines TRBV30 with TRBJ1-2; D possibly corresponds to TRBD1 (5 bases). This CDR3 spans 13 amino acids. Germline loops: CDR1 GTSNPN, CDR2 SVGIG (reference sequence). V lost 5 bases, J lost 3 bases, and 13 bases lay in between. The CDR3 region is CAWLDSGDYGYTF. In DNA, the CDR3 is TGTGCCTGGTTAGACAGTGGGGACTATGGCTACACCTTC.